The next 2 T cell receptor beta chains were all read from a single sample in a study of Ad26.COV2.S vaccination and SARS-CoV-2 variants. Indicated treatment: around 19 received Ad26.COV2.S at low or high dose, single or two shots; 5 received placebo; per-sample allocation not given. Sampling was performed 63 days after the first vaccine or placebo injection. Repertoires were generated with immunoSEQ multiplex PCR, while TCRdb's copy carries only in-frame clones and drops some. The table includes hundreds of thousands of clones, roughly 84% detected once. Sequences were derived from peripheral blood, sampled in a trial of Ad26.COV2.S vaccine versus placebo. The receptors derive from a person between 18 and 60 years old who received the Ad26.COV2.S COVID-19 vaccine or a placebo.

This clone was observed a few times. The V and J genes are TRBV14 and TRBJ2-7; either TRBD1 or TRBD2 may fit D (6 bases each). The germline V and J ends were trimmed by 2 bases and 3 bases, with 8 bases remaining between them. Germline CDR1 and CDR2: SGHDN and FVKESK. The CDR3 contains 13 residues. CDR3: CASSQRGLYEQYF. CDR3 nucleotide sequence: TGTGCCAGCAGCCAACGGGGGCTCTACGAGCAGTACTTC.

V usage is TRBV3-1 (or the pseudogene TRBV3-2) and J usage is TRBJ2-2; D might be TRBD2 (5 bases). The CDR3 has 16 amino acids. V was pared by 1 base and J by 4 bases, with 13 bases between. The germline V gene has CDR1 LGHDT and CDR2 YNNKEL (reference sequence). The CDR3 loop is CASSQVGGSGTGELFF. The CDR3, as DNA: TGTGCCAGCAGCCAAGTTGGCGGGTCAGGCACCGGGGAGCTGTTTTTT.